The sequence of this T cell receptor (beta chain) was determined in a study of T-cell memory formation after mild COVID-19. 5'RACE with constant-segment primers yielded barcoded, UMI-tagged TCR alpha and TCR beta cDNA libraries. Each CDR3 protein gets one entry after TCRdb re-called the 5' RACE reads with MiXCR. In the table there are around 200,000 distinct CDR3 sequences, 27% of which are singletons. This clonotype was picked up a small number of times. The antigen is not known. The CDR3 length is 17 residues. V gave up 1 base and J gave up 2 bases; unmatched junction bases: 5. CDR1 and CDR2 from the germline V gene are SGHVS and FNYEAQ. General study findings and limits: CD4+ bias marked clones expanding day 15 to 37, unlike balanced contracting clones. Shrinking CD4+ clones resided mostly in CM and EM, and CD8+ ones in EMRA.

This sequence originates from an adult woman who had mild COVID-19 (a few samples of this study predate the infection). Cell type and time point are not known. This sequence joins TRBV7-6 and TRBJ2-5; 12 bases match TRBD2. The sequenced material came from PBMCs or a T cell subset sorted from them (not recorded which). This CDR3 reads CASSLGRLAGVQETQYF. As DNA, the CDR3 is TGTGCCAGCAGCTTAGGTCGACTAGCGGGAGTTCAAGAGACCCAGTACTTC.